This T cell receptor beta chain was identified during a study of blood T cell repertoires in COVID-19. Study background: Sites across the United States, Italy and Spain contributed samples from acute and convalescent COVID-19. T cells, B-cell-depleted T cells, or PBMCs supplied cDNA or gDNA.

The germline V gene has CDR1 SEHNR and CDR2 FQNEAQ (reference sequence). This CDR3 is built from 17 residues. The V and J ends lost 4 bases and 0 bases respectively, with 13 bases between them. As originally analysed: From reference gene primer amplification, estimates of nucleated cell counts were derived. Sequencing used immunoSEQ multiplex PCR; TCRdb keeps in-frame clones, though not all of them. V, J and clone size derive from that table, while D and trimming were established from the DNA sequence. Of around 99,000 clones listed, 89% were seen once; the top ten hold roughly 4.9%. The TCR was taken from a man aged 35-49 years with active or convalescent COVID-19. The sample taken for sequencing was peripheral blood. The V gene is TRBV7-9, the J gene TRBJ1-6; D is perhaps TRBD1 (6 bases). Here the CDR3 reads CASSSGHLSSYNSPLHF. The CDR3 DNA follows: TGTGCCAGCAGCTCGGGACACCTTAGCTCCTATAATTCACCCCTCCACTTT.